The sequence of this TCR beta chain was determined in a study of blood T cells in healthy people across ages. V dropped 1 base and J dropped 0 bases, with 13 bases sitting between them. CDR1 is SGHVS and CDR2 is FQNEAQ in the germline V gene. The CDR3 sequence is 16 residues long. The donors, aged 6 to 90, were healthy Caucasians from Russia. Donors each provided ten milliliters of peripheral blood. No fewer than 5.5 micrograms of total RNA were isolated from every sample. Primed by a sample-barcoded 5' primer and a J-beta primer mix, a second PCR proceeded for 7 to 11 cycles. Each sample provided no less than 2.5 million CDR3-containing paired-end reads. TCRdb re-called the 5' RACE reads through MiXCR, storing one row per CDR3 protein. Among about 1.8 million distinct CDR3 sequences listed, 49% were seen once.

The source of this sequence is a woman aged 40 to 50 in good health. What was sequenced was blood. The genes are TRBV7-8 and TRBJ2-7, with D possibly being TRBD1 (5 bases). The CDR3 DNA reads TGTGCCAGCAGCTTAGTAAGGGGCAAGAGCTCCTACGAGCAGTACTTC. Protein: CASSLVRGKSSYEQYF.